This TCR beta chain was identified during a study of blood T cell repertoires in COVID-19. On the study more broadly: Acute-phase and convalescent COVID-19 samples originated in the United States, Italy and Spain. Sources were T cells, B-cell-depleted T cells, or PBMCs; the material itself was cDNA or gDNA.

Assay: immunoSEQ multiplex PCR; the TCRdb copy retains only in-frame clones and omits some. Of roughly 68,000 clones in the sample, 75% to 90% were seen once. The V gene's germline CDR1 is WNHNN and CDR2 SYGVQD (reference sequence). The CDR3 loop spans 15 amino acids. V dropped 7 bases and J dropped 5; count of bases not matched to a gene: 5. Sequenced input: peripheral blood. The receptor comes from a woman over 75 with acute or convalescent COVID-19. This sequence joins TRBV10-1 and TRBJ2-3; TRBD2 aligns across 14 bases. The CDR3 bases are TGCGCCAGCATCCTCGGACTAGCGGGAGGAGATACGCAGTATTTT. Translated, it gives CASILGLAGGDTQYF.